The subject of this entry is one T cell receptor (beta chain). What it binds is unknown. This specimen comes from a study of T cells in narcolepsy. This table comes from immunoSEQ multiplex PCR, and its TCRdb copy is limited to in-frame clones, with some not included. Among about 37,000 clones listed, about 85% were seen once. The CDR3 length is 16 residues. The germline V gene encodes CDR1 SGHDN and CDR2 FVKESK. The V gene lost 1 base and the J gene lost 3 bases, with 15 bases spanning the gap. Broader study findings: Autoreactive clonotypes reportedly recurred in blood of same and different patients, not controls. No autoreactive T cell clone sequences appeared in some memory CD4+ repertoires. Comparing one patient's CSF and blood CD4+ clonotypes highlighted HCRT- and TRIB2-specific autoreactive clonotypes.

The receptor was isolated from a human donor in good health. Material: memory (CD45RA-) CD4+ T cells from blood. The chain links TRBV14 to TRBJ2-5; D may be TRBD1 or TRBD2 (6 bases each). DNA of the CDR3: TGTGCCAGCAGCCAAGGGCCGGGGGCCAGGGAAGAGACCCAGTACTTC. Translated: CASSQGPGAREETQYF. Full variable domain (remainder filled in from reference TRBV14 and TRBJ2-5): EAGVTQFPSHSVIEKGQTVTLRCDPISGHDNLYWYRRVMGKEIKFLLHFVKESKQDESGMPNNRFLAERTGGTYSTLKVQPAELEDSGVYFCASSQGPGAREETQYFGPGTRLLVL.